Shown below are 10 T cell receptor beta chains from a single sample sequenced in a study of a mutant IDH1 vaccine in newly diagnosed glioma. The time point denotes: week 35, safety follow-up. The vaccine gave 300 ug of a 20-mer mutant IDH1 peptide subcutaneously per dose. Generated by immunoSEQ multiplex PCR, the TCRdb table keeps only in-frame clones and is missing some. The table includes tens of thousands of clones, approximately 77% detected once. These receptors lack a known antigen. The specimen was PBMCs, collected from a glioma patient whose treatment included an IDH1 peptide vaccine. These receptors all stem from a man under 40 with glioma.

The rearrangement joins TRBV2 to TRBJ1-1; 7 bases match TRBD1. The V gene end was trimmed by 4 bases and the J gene end by 4 bases; junction bases not matched to a gene: 3. CDR1 and CDR2 (germline): SNHLY, FYNNEI. The CDR3 is made up of 13 amino acids. CDR3 in DNA: TGTGCCAGCAGTGGGGCAGGGGGCACTGAAGCTTTCTTT. It specifies CASSGAGGTEAFF.

There are a few counts of this clone. The J gene is TRBJ1-2, the V gene TRBV11-2, with 7 positions matching TRBD1. Germline V gene data show CDR1 as SGHAT and CDR2 as FQNNGV. CDR3 length: 15 amino acids. Trimming removed 4 bases from V and 4 bases from J; junction bases left unmatched: 9. Written as DNA, the CDR3 is TGTGCCAGCAGCTACCAGGGGGGCCTCGGCTATGGCTACACCTTC. Amino acid sequence: CASSYQGGLGYGYTF.

J is TRBJ2-3 and V is TRBV29-1; D perhaps matches TRBD2 (6 bases). From germline, CDR1 is SQVTM and CDR2 ANQGSEA. V dropped 5 bases and J dropped 1 base, with 16 bases sitting between them. This CDR3 has 15 amino acids. The CDR3 sequence: CSVPNGGSGTDTQYF. CDR3 DNA sequence: TGCAGCGTTCCAAATGGGGGGAGCGGCACAGATACGCAGTATTTT.

The V call is TRBV7-9, the J call TRBJ2-1; the D is unclear. V was clipped by 3 bases and J by 4 bases, with 10 bases between them. This CDR3 spans 14 amino acids. Germline CDR1 SEHNR, CDR2 FQNEAQ (reference sequence). CDR3 sequence reads: CASSFPGKYNEQFF. The CDR3 DNA is TGTGCCAGCAGCTTTCCTGGAAAATACAATGAGCAGTTCTTC.

V usage is TRBV6-1 and J usage is TRBJ1-2; D not certain. V shed 6 bases and J shed 4 bases, with 9 bases lying between them. CDR3 length equals 12 residues. Germline V gives CDR1 MNHNS, CDR2 SASEGT. CDR3 sequence: CASSWVVYGYTF. DNA for the CDR3: TGTGCCAGCAGCTGGGTCGTCTATGGCTACACCTTC.

The chain uses TRBV15 and TRBJ1-3, with a possible D match to TRBD1 (5 bases). The CDR3 runs to 16 residues. Trimming took off 3 bases at V and 0 bases at J, with 12 bases between the two ends. From germline, CDR1 is LNHNV and CDR2 YYDKDF (reference sequence). The CDR3 bases are TGTGCCACCAGCAGCCGACAGTACTCCTCTGGAAACACCATATATTTT. Encoded protein: CATSSRQYSSGNTIYF.

The chain recombines TRBV27 with TRBJ1-1; weak D call: TRBD1 (6 bases). CDR1 is MNHEY and CDR2 is SMNVEV in the germline V gene (reference sequence). There are 12 residues in the CDR3. V lost 4 bases to trimming and J lost 8 bases, with 11 bases between them. The CDR3 reads CASSSGGEEAFF. CDR3 nucleotide sequence: TGTGCCAGCAGTTCGGGGGGCGAGGAAGCTTTCTTT.

V is TRBV6-5 and J is TRBJ1-2; TRBD1 agrees at 7 bases. From germline, CDR1 is MNHEY and CDR2 SVGAGI. With V trimmed by 6 bases and J by 8 bases, 3 bases remained unmatched. The CDR3 contains 11 residues. The CDR3 DNA reads TGTGCCAGCAGCCAGGGGGGGGGCTACACCTTC. Protein product: CASSQGGGYTF.

This sequence joins TRBV9 and TRBJ2-5; 7 nucleotides line up with TRBD2. Per the germline V gene, CDR1 is SGDLS and CDR2 is YYNGEE. V lost 2 bases, J lost 2 bases, and 6 bases stayed unmatched. The CDR3 is 15 residues long. The CDR3 is CASSVMGLTQETQYF. CDR3 DNA sequence: TGTGCCAGCAGCGTTATGGGACTAACACAAGAGACCCAGTACTTC. The full variable domain, with the rest looked up from reference TRBV9 and TRBJ2-5, is DSGVTQTPKHLITATGQRVTLRCSPRSGDLSVYWYQQSLDQGLQFLIQYYNGEERAKGNILERFSAQQFPDLHSELNLSSLELGDSALYFCASSVMGLTQETQYFGPGTRLLVL.

This chain uses TRBV6-6 with TRBJ1-5; D is undetermined. Looked up from germline, CDR1 is MNHNY and CDR2 is SVGAGI (reference sequence). V lost 8 bases and J lost 0, with 11 bases in between. The CDR3 is 14 residues long. CDR3 sequence (DNA): TGTGCCAGCGGGGAGTGGGATAGCAATCAGCCCCAGCATTTT. This translates into CASGEWDSNQPQHF.